Listed below are T cell receptor beta chains from one sample, sequenced in a study of blood T cell repertoires in COVID-19. Only in-frame clones appear in the TCRdb table, and some are missing; sequencing was by immunoSEQ multiplex PCR. This table holds 200,000 to 300,000 clones, approximately 88% found once. Sequenced material: peripheral blood. These receptors were taken from a middle-aged man with acute or convalescent COVID-19. CDR3s include the opening cysteine and the closing phenylalanine or tryptophan. A D gene is named only where the DNA matches it firmly. The size entry is marked missing in some rows and otherwise reads once, few, many or a size class.

v_gene,abundance,d_gene,j_gene,CDR3aa,CDR3nt
TRBV11-2,NA,NA,TRBJ1-2,CASTPSGLTNYGYTF,TGTGCCAGCACCCCGTCGGGGTTGACTAACTATGGCTACACCTTC
TRBV2,NA,NA,TRBJ1-4,CASSHPGLGKLFF,TGTGCCAGCAGCCACCCAGGGTTAGGAAAACTGTTTTTT
TRBV18,NA,NA,TRBJ1-2,CASSPQEAHGYTF,TGTGCCAGCTCACCGCAGGAGGCCCATGGCTACACCTTC
TRBV6-2/TRBV6-3,NA,TRBD1,TRBJ1-1,CASSYGDRGKAFF,TGTGCCAGCAGTTATGGGGACAGGGGGAAAGCTTTCTTT
TRBV27,once,TRBD2,TRBJ2-7,CASSSLAGIPYEQYF,TGTGCCAGCAGTTCACTAGCGGGGATTCCCTACGAGCAGTACTTC
TRBV27,NA,NA,TRBJ1-5,CASSQQGHQPQHF,TGTGCCAGCAGTCAACAGGGACATCAGCCCCAGCATTTT
TRBV4-3,NA,NA,TRBJ1-2,CASSQDTGLDGYTF,TGCGCCAGCAGCCAAGATACAGGGTTGGATGGCTACACCTTC
TRBV19,NA,NA,TRBJ2-1,CASRIGGLGNEQFF,TGTGCCAGTAGGATAGGGGGGCTAGGGAATGAGCAGTTCTTC
TRBV5-1,NA,NA,TRBJ2-1,CASSFLLGEDEQFF,TGCGCCAGCAGCTTTCTATTAGGGGAGGATGAGCAGTTCTTC
TRBV27,NA,TRBD2,TRBJ2-3,CASSIGTSQTDTQYF,TGTGCCAGCAGTATCGGGACTAGCCAAACAGATACGCAGTATTTT
TRBV3-1/TRBV3-2,NA,TRBD2,TRBJ2-1,CASSQELAGVNEQFF,TGTGCCAGCAGCCAAGAGCTAGCGGGAGTGAATGAGCAGTTCTTC
TRBV18,NA,NA,TRBJ2-7,CASSSGTLLTYEQYF,TGTGCCAGCTCATCCGGGACACTCCTTACCTACGAGCAGTACTTC
TRBV4-1,few,TRBD1,TRBJ2-2,CASSRRDSANTGELFF,TGCGCCAGCAGCCGTAGGGACAGCGCGAACACCGGGGAGCTGTTTTTT
TRBV19,NA,NA,TRBJ2-1,CASSISPGGYNEQFF,TGTGCCAGTAGTATTTCTCCGGGTGGGTACAATGAGCAGTTCTTC
TRBV7-2,NA,NA,TRBJ1-1,CASSLAGGFEAFF,TGTGCCAGCAGCTTAGCCGGGGGGTTTGAAGCTTTCTTT
TRBV9,NA,NA,TRBJ1-2,CASNFGGDGYTF,TGTGCCAGTAATTTCGGAGGGGACGGCTACACCTTC
TRBV7-6,once,TRBD2,TRBJ2-7,CASTEGTSGSYLWYEQYF,TGTGCCAGCACCGAGGGGACTAGCGGGAGTTATCTTTGGTACGAGCAGTACTTC
TRBV19,NA,NA,TRBJ1-5,CASSIGGSQPQHF,TGTGCCAGTAGTATCGGGGGTTCACAGCCCCAGCATTTT
TRBV4-3,NA,NA,TRBJ2-3,CASSQASGVYTDTQYF,TGCGCCAGCAGCCAAGCTTCGGGGGTCTACACAGATACGCAGTATTTT
TRBV13,NA,NA,TRBJ2-7,CASSLVPGYEQYF,TGTGCCAGCAGCTTAGTACCAGGGTACGAGCAGTACTTC
TRBV27,NA,TRBD1,TRBJ1-2,CASSPGQGSSGYTF,TGTGCCAGCAGTCCAGGACAGGGGTCTTCTGGCTACACCTTC
TRBV7-2,NA,NA,TRBJ1-4,CASSLFGGTNEKLFF,TGTGCCAGCAGCTTATTCGGGGGTACTAATGAAAAACTGTTTTTT
TRBV10-3,NA,NA,TRBJ1-4,CAISESTTGGEKLFF,TGTGCCATCAGTGAGTCGACCACGGGAGGGGAAAAACTGTTTTTT
TRBV3-1/TRBV3-2,NA,TRBD1,TRBJ1-2,CASSPLSPGGRGGYTF,TGTGCCAGCAGCCCGCTCTCACCAGGGGGACGGGGTGGCTACACCTTC
TRBV28,NA,NA,TRBJ2-7,CASLPLGASEQYF,TGTGCCAGCCTACCCTTAGGGGCGTCCGAGCAGTACTTC
TRBV10-3,NA,TRBD1,TRBJ2-2,CAIMPGQGRSGANTGELFF,TGTGCCATCATGCCGGGACAGGGGAGATCCGGCGCGAACACCGGGGAGCTGTTTTTT
TRBV19,NA,NA,TRBJ2-2,CASSELDSETGELFF,TGTGCCAGTAGTGAGCTGGACAGCGAAACCGGGGAGCTGTTTTTT
TRBV5-1,few,NA,TRBJ2-1,CASSLVGLDGDEQFF,TGCGCCAGCAGCTTGGTAGGCTTAGACGGGGATGAGCAGTTCTTC
TRBV7-9,NA,TRBD2,TRBJ2-3,CASSRTSGSSDTQYF,TGTGCCAGCAGCCGGACTAGCGGGAGTTCAGATACGCAGTATTTT
TRBV5-6,NA,TRBD1,TRBJ1-2,CASSNRDRGFGYTF,TGTGCCAGCAGCAACCGGGACAGGGGCTTTGGCTACACCTTC
TRBV7-6,NA,NA,TRBJ2-2,CASSRSGTNTGELFF,TGTGCCAGCAGCCGCAGCGGAACGAACACCGGGGAGCTGTTTTTT
TRBV3-1/TRBV3-2,NA,TRBD2,TRBJ2-7,CASSPTRGGYEQYF,TGTGCCAGCAGCCCTACGCGGGGAGGGTACGAGCAGTACTTC
TRBV9,NA,NA,TRBJ2-2,CASNEDFNTGELFF,TGTGCCAGCAATGAGGACTTTAACACCGGGGAGCTGTTTTTT
TRBV4-2,NA,TRBD2,TRBJ2-2,CASSARTSGRGGELFF,TGTGCCAGCAGCGCTCGGACTAGCGGGAGGGGTGGGGAGCTGTTTTTT
TRBV4-3,NA,TRBD2,TRBJ2-7,CASSRALAGSYEQYF,TGCGCCAGCAGCCGTGCCCTAGCGGGAAGCTACGAGCAGTACTTC
TRBV11-2,NA,TRBD1,TRBJ2-3,CASSENDRARDF,TGTGCCAGCAGCGAGAACGACAGGGCAAGGGATTTT
TRBV27,NA,NA,TRBJ2-7,CASSSLHGTTYEQYF,TGTGCCAGCAGTTCCCTTCACGGGACAACATACGAGCAGTACTTC
TRBV7-9,NA,NA,TRBJ1-5,CASSFAAAGYQPQHF,TGTGCCAGCAGCTTTGCCGCCGCCGGGTATCAGCCCCAGCATTTT
TRBV9,once,NA,TRBJ2-5,CASSQSTGFTETQYF,TGTGCCAGCAGCCAGTCAACAGGGTTTACAGAGACCCAGTACTTC
TRBV6-2/TRBV6-3,few,TRBD1,TRBJ2-2,CASSYETGITGELFF,TGTGCCAGCAGTTACGAGACAGGGATTACCGGGGAGCTGTTTTTT
TRBV4-2,NA,NA,TRBJ2-1,CASSQWRLPNEQFF,TGTGCCAGCAGTCAATGGAGACTCCCCAATGAGCAGTTCTTC
TRBV18,NA,TRBD2,TRBJ2-7,CASSPVREGFNEQYF,TGTGCCAGCTCACCAGTAAGGGAGGGTTTTAACGAGCAGTACTTC
TRBV5-1,NA,TRBD1,TRBJ1-1,CASSQTGQGAEAFF,TGCGCCAGCAGCCAGACGGGACAGGGCGCTGAAGCTTTCTTT
TRBV7-8,NA,TRBD1,TRBJ2-1,CASSLPGQDYNEQFF,TGTGCCAGCAGCTTACCGGGACAGGATTACAATGAGCAGTTCTTC
TRBV7-9,NA,TRBD1,TRBJ1-4,CASTPGGSEKLFF,TGTGCCAGCACCCCAGGGGGAAGCGAAAAACTGTTTTTT
TRBV19,NA,NA,TRBJ1-1,CATNSAHGNTEAFF,TGTGCCACTAACAGTGCACACGGGAACACTGAAGCTTTCTTT
TRBV29-1,NA,TRBD1,TRBJ2-5,CSVATGGPGETQYF,TGCAGCGTCGCCACAGGGGGTCCGGGAGAGACCCAGTACTTC
TRBV29-1,NA,NA,TRBJ1-2,CITTRGGSGYTF,TGCATCACTACCCGGGGGGGAAGTGGCTACACCTTC
TRBV11-3,once,NA,TRBJ2-6,CASSARTVSGANVLTF,TGTGCCAGCAGTGCGCGGACAGTCTCTGGGGCCAACGTCCTGACTTTC
TRBV19,NA,TRBD2,TRBJ2-5,CASGLADFQETQYF,TGTGCCAGTGGACTAGCGGATTTCCAAGAGACCCAGTACTTC
TRBV7-2,NA,NA,TRBJ1-5,CASSLGGGNQPQHF,TGTGCCAGCAGCTTAGGGGGAGGCAATCAGCCCCAGCATTTT